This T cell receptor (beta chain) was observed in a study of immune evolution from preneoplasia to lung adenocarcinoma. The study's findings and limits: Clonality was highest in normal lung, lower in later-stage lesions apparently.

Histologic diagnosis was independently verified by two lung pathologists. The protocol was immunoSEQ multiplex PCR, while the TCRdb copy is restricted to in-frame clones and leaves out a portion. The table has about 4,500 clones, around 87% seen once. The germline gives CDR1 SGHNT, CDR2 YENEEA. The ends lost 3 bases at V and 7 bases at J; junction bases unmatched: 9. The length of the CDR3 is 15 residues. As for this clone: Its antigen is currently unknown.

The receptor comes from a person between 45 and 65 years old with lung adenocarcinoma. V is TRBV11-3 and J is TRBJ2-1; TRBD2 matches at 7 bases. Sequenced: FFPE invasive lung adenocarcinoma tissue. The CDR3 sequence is CASSLGLAEYNEQFF. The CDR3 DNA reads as TGTGCCAGCAGCTTGGGGCTAGCGGAATATAATGAGCAGTTCTTC.